This T cell receptor (beta chain) comes out of a study of CD8 T cell repertoires and HIV-1 epitope variants. The germline V gene encodes CDR1 SEHNR and CDR2 FQNEAQ (reference sequence). The CDR3 contains 16 residues. After removal of 1 base from V and 3 bases from J, the junction contained 2 bases not matched to a gene. As to this clone: Its antigen is currently unknown.

Sequencing was performed with immunoSEQ multiplex PCR; in TCRdb, only in-frame clones are kept and a portion is missing. The profile shows about 5,000 clones, less than 70% of them singletons. The sample taken for sequencing was cultured CD8+ T cells derived from PBMCs. This TCR was sampled from a male donor with HIV. The V call is TRBV7-9, the J call TRBJ2-1; 11 bases align to TRBD2. The CDR3 nucleotides read TGTGCCAGCAGCTTAGAAGGACTAGCGGGCTACAATGAGCAGTTCTTC. As protein: CASSLEGLAGYNEQFF.